This TCR beta chain was retrieved from a study of blood T cell repertoires in COVID-19. The overall study: Sample material is recorded as cDNA or gDNA derived from T cells, B-cell-depleted T cells, or PBMCs.

The V end lost 5 bases, the J end lost 3 bases, and 18 bases lay between the germline ends. The CDR3 consists of 16 residues. Germline V gene sequence: CDR1 MNHEY, CDR2 SMNVEV (reference sequence). Using immunoSEQ multiplex PCR, the repertoire was profiled, and TCRdb retains in-frame clones only, with some absent. The sample lists about 140,000 clones, 76% occurring once. Sequenced material: peripheral blood. This sequence joins TRBV27 and TRBJ2-3; tentative D call: TRBD2 (5 bases). The TCR originated in a woman of 80 years or more with active or convalescent COVID-19. DNA of the CDR3: TGTGCCAGCAGTCCCAAATGGACCCCGGGGACAGATACGCAGTATTTT. It translates to CASSPKWTPGTDTQYF.